This entry lists 15 T cell receptor beta chains sequenced from one sample in a study of T cell clones after liver transplantation. The repertoire was sequenced with immunoSEQ multiplex PCR; TCRdb's copy has only in-frame clones and lacks some. The sample shows approximately 75,000 clones, about four fifths of them seen only once. The sequencing used CD4+ T cells from blood, collected 12 months after liver transplant. The receptors originated from a human patient who received a liver transplant. Some T cells may be graft donor cells.

This clone is a singleton in its sample. The V call is TRBV5-1, the J call TRBJ2-7; no clear D. CDR1 is SGHRS and CDR2 is YFSETQ in the germline V gene. V was clipped by 0 bases and J by 3 bases, with 7 bases between them. There are 13 residues in the CDR3. The CDR3 coding sequence is TGCGCCAGCAGCTTGGACAGCCGCTACGAGCAGTACTTC. This sequence encodes CASSLDSRYEQYF.

This chain connects TRBV5-1 to TRBJ2-7, with D maybe TRBD1 (6 bases). The V and J ends lost 5 bases and 3 bases respectively, with 15 bases between them. CDR1 SGHRS and CDR2 YFSETQ come from the germline V gene. The CDR3 is made up of 14 amino acids. The DNA for the CDR3 is TGCGCCAGCAGTCAGGGGTCCCAGGGCTACGAGCAGTACTTC. Its translation: CASSQGSQGYEQYF. The full variable domain, rest sourced from reference TRBV5-1 and TRBJ2-7, is KAGVTQTPRYLIKTRGQQVTLSCSPISGHRSVSWYQQTPGQGLQFLFEYFSETQRNKGNFPGRFSGRQFSNSRSEMNVSTLELGDSALYLCASSQGSQGYEQYFGPGTRLTVT.

The chain is built from TRBV29-1 and TRBJ1-1; D remains unclear. V lost 3 bases and J 4 bases, leaving 12 bases between the germline ends. The CDR3 covers 13 residues. Germline V gene sequence: CDR1 SQVTM, CDR2 ANQGSEA. The CDR3 DNA sequence: TGCAGCGTTGAGTGGTGGACCGGCACTGAAGCTTTCTTT. Translation gives CSVEWWTGTEAFF.

Here the CDR3 DNA reads TGTGCCAGCAGCTGGGGGGCAGGGGCGAATCAGCCCCAGCATTTT. Translated: CASSWGAGANQPQHF. The rearrangement uses TRBV7-6 and TRBJ1-5; possibly TRBD1 for D (6 bases). V was cut by 4 bases and J by 4 bases, with 14 bases left in between. There are 15 residues in the CDR3. Germline V CDR1 and CDR2: SGHVS, FNYEAQ. Drawing the rest from reference TRBV7-6 and TRBJ1-5, the complete variable domain is GAGVSQSPRYKVTKRGQDVALRCDPISGHVSLYWYRQALGQGPEFLTYFNYEAQQDKSGLPNDRFSAERPEGSISTLTIQRTEQRDSAMYRCASSWGAGANQPQHFGDGTRLSIL.

The chain is built from TRBV7-9 and TRBJ2-3, with 9 bases that match TRBD2. The CDR3 extends over 16 amino acids. Trimming cost V 5 bases and J 5 bases; bases outside gene matches: 11. Germline V gives CDR1 SEHNR, CDR2 FQNEAQ (reference sequence). The CDR3 nucleotides read TGTGCCAGCAGCCCCATGGGTAGCGGGAGTGGAGATACGCAGTATTTT. Its protein is CASSPMGSGSGDTQYF.

This chain links TRBV7-9 with TRBJ2-6; the D gene could be TRBD1 or TRBD2 (5 bases each). Deletions cut 5 bases from V and 4 bases from J, with 15 bases between. The germline V gene encodes CDR1 SEHNR and CDR2 FQNEAQ (reference sequence). The CDR3 consists of 16 residues. The CDR3: CASSLGTNLGANVLTF. In nucleotides, the CDR3 is TGTGCCAGCAGCCTCGGGACCAACCTCGGGGCCAACGTCCTGACTTTC.

The V and J genes are TRBV19 and TRBJ2-4, with 9 positions matching TRBD1. CDR3 length: 19 amino acids. The junction had 13 bases not matched to a gene; V was cut back by 4 bases and J by 0 bases. In germline, CDR1 is LNHDA, CDR2 SQIVND (reference sequence). CDR3 sequence: CASSTFRDRDRIAKNIQYF. Here the CDR3 DNA reads TGTGCCAGTAGTACTTTCCGGGACAGGGATAGGATAGCCAAAAACATTCAGTACTTC.

CDR3 DNA sequence: TGTGCCAGCAGTGGATCTAGCGGGAGGGCCCGGGATGAGCAGTTCTTC. Amino acid sequence: CASSGSSGRARDEQFF. The chain employs TRBV2 and TRBJ2-1; 12 bases line up with TRBD2. V shed 4 bases and J 8 bases; nucleotides not matched to a gene: 9. Germline-derived CDR1 and CDR2 are SNHLY and FYNNEI. The CDR3 is 16 amino acids.

V and J are TRBV28 and TRBJ2-7, with TRBD1 identical over 9 bases. The CDR3 spans 15 residues. Germline-derived CDR1 and CDR2 are MDHEN and SYDVKM. V lost 10 bases and J lost 5; bases outside the gene matches: 15. CDR3 loop: CATLPRGQGRHEQYF. Here the CDR3 DNA reads TGTGCCACCCTGCCGAGAGGACAGGGGCGTCACGAGCAGTACTTC.

This clone was observed a single time. The chain employs TRBV10-2 and TRBJ2-1; D is possibly TRBD2 (5 bases). The CDR3 covers 14 residues. From germline, CDR1 is WSHSY and CDR2 SAAADI. The germline V and J ends were trimmed by 4 bases and 4 bases, with 11 bases remaining between them. CDR3 amino acids: CASSVGLLYNEQFF. CDR3 DNA sequence: TGCGCCAGCAGTGTTGGACTTTTGTACAATGAGCAGTTCTTC.

The chain carries TRBV5-6 and TRBJ2-5, with D perhaps assigned TRBD1 or TRBD2 (5 bases each). CDR3 length: 13 amino acids. The V end was cut by 3 bases, the J end by 5 bases, with 11 bases between. Germline values: CDR1 SGHDT, CDR2 YYEEEE. The CDR3 DNA reads as TGTGCCAGCAGCTCTTACGGGGCCGAGACCCAGTACTTC. It is translated as CASSSYGAETQYF.

The chain employs TRBV5-1 and TRBJ2-1; 15 bases align to TRBD2. Germline loops: CDR1 SGHRS, CDR2 YFSETQ. The junction had 3 bases not matched to a gene; V was cut back by 1 base and J by 7 bases. The CDR3 has 16 residues. DNA of the CDR3: TGCGCCAGCAGCTTGCCCGGGACTAGCGGGGGGAATGAGCAGTTCTTC. Protein: CASSLPGTSGGNEQFF.

The J gene is TRBJ2-5, the V gene TRBV5-4, with 7 nucleotides matching TRBD2. With V trimmed by 7 bases and J by 3 bases, 6 bases remained unmatched. This CDR3 spans 13 amino acids. Germline CDR1 SGHNT, CDR2 YYREEE (reference sequence). CDR3 sequence: CASHPSGKETQYF. CDR3 bases: TGTGCCAGCCATCCTAGCGGCAAAGAGACCCAGTACTTC. Full variable domain (outside the CDR3, taken from reference TRBV5-4 and TRBJ2-5): ETGVTQSPTHLIKTRGQQVTLRCSSQSGHNTVSWYQQALGQGPQFIFQYYREEENGRGNFPPRFSGLQFPNYSSELNVNALELDDSALYLCASHPSGKETQYFGPGTRLLVL.

This clone was seen a few times. The chain employs TRBV6-5 and TRBJ2-7, with TRBD2 identical over 7 bases. Germline assignment: CDR1 MNHEY and CDR2 SVGAGI. The CDR3 contains 14 residues. V shed 7 bases and J 3 bases; nucleotides not matched to a gene: 9. Written as DNA, the CDR3 is TGTGCCAGCACCCCTACTGGCGGGAGCTACGAGCAGTACTTC. Its protein is CASTPTGGSYEQYF.

V usage is TRBV11-3 and J usage is TRBJ2-1, with TRBD1 matching over 7 bases. The CDR3 runs 14 residues. The germline gives CDR1 SGHNT, CDR2 YENEEA. V trimming: 0 bases; J trimming: 8 bases; junction bases outside the gene matches: 4. The CDR3 region is CASSLEGGRDEQFF. The CDR3 DNA sequence: TGTGCCAGCAGCTTAGAAGGGGGCCGTGATGAGCAGTTCTTC.